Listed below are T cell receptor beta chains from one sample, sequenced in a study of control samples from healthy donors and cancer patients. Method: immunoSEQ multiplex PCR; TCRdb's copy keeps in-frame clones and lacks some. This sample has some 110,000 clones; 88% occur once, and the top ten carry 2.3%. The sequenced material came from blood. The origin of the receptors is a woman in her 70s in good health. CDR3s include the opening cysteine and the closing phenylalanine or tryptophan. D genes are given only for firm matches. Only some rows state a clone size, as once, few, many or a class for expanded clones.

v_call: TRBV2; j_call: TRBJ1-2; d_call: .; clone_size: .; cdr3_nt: TGTGCCAGCAGTGATTCGACAGCAAACTATGGCTACACCTTC; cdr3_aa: CASSDSTANYGYTF
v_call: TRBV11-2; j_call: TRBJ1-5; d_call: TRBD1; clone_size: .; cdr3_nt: TGTGCCAGCAGCGCAGGGGGGGGACAGCCCCAGCATTTT; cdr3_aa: CASSAGGGQPQHF
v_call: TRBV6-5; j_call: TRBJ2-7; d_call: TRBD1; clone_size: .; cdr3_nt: TGTGCCAGCAAAAGGCAGGGACAGGGCTACTACGAGCAGTACTTC; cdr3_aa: CASKRQGQGYYEQYF
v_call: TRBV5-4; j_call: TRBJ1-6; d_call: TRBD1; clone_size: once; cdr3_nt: TGTGCCAGCAGCTTACAGGGGGCCCTAAATTCACCCCTCCACTTT; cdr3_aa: CASSLQGALNSPLHF
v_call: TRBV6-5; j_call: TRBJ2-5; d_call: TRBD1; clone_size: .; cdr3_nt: TGTGCCAGCAGCGAGCGGACAGGGGGCCAAGAGACCCAGTACTTC; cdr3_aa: CASSERTGGQETQYF
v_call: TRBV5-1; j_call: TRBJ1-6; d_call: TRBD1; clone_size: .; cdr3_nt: TGCGCCAGCAGCCCTCTTGACAGGGGGAGGTCACCCCTCCACTTT; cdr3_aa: CASSPLDRGRSPLHF
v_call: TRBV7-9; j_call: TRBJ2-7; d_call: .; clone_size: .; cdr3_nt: TGTGCCAGCAGCTTAGGGATCGAGCAGTACTTC; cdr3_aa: CASSLGIEQYF
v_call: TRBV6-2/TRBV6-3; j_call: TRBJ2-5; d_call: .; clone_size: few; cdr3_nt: TGTGCCAGCAGCCCGGCGGACGAGACCCAGTACTTC; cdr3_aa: CASSPADETQYF
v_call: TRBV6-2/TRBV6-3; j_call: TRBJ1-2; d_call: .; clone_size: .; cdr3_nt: TGTGCCAGCAGTTACGGCTCAGTGCTTGGCTACACCTTC; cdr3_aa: CASSYGSVLGYTF
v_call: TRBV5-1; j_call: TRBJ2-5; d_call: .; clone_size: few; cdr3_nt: TGCGCCAGCAGCCAAGCCTTGGAGGGTGGTGAGACCCAGTACTTC; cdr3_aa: CASSQALEGGETQYF
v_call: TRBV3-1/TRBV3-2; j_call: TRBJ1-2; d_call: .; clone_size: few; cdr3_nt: TGTGCCAGCAGCTCCCCGGGACGCTGGCCCTATGGCTACACCTTC; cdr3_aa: CASSSPGRWPYGYTF
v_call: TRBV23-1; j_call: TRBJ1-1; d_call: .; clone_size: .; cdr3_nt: TGCGCCAGCACCCCAGCATTTCGAGGCACTGAAGCTTTCTTT; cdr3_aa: CASTPAFRGTEAFF
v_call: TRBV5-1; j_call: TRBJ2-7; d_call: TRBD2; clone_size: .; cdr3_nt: TGCGCCAGCAGGATCCTAGCGGGGGCCAGCTACGAGCAGTACTTC; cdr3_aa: CASRILAGASYEQYF
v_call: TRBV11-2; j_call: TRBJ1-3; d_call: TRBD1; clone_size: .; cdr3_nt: TGTGCCAGCAGCTTGAGACAGGGGGCAAACTCTGGAAACACCATATATTTT; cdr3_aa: CASSLRQGANSGNTIYF
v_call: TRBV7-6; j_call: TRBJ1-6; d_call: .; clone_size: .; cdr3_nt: TGTGCCAGCAGCCCGGAGACAGTCTCAAATTCACCCCTCCACTTT; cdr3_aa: CASSPETVSNSPLHF
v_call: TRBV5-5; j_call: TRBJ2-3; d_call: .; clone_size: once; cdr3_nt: TGTGCCAGCAGCTTGGGACCGGGCTGGGAAGATACGCAGTATTTT; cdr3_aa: CASSLGPGWEDTQYF
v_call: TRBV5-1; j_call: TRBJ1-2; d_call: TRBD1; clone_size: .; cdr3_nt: TGCGCCAGCAGCTTGGAGGAATGGACAGGGGATGGCTACACCTTC; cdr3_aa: CASSLEEWTGDGYTF
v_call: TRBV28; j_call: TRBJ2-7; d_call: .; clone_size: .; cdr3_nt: TGTGCCAGCAGTTTTACTCCTTGCCTTATACCGGGACACCCGAAACGTTGCGAGCAGTACTTC; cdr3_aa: CASSFTPCLIPGHPKRCEQYF
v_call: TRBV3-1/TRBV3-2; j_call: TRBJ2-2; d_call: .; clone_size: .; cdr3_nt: TGTGCCAGCAGCCGAAAACTAGACACCGGGGAGCTGTTTTTT; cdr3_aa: CASSRKLDTGELFF
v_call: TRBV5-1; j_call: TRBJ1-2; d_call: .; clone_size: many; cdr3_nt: TGCGCCAGCAGCTTGGAACAGCTCAATTTGTATGGCTACACCTTC; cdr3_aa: CASSLEQLNLYGYTF
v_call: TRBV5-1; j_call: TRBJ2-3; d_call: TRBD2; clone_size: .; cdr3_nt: TGCGCCAGCAGCCCCCAGGCGGGGGGAACAGATACGCAGTATTTT; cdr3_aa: CASSPQAGGTDTQYF
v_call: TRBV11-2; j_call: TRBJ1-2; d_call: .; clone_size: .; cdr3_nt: TGTGCCAGCAGCCCCGATGACCGGTCCTATCTCTATGGCTACACCTTC; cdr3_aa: CASSPDDRSYLYGYTF
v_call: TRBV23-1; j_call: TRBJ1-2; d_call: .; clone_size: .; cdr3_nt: TGCGCCAGCAGTCAGGTCTCCTATGGCTACACCTTC; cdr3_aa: CASSQVSYGYTF
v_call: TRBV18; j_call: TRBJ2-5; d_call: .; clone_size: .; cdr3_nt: TGTGCCAGCTCACTCTCACAGGGACCCTTGGCGGAGACCCAGTACTTC; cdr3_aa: CASSLSQGPLAETQYF
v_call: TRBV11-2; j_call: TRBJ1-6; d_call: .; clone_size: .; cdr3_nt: TGTGCCAGCAGCTCTAACCAGGGGTACGGCACCCTCCACTTT; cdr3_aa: CASSSNQGYGTLHF
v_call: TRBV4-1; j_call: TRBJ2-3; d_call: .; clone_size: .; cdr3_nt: TGCGCCAGCAGCCAAGTAATGGTGAGCGGACCTAGCACAGATACGCAGTATTTT; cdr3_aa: CASSQVMVSGPSTDTQYF
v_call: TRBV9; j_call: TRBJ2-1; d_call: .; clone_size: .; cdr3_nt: TGTGCCAGCAGCGTAGAAGGGTTCGCGGGGATTGAGCAGTTCTTC; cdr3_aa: CASSVEGFAGIEQFF
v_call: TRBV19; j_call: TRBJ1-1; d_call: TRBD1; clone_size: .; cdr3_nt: TGTGCCAGTAGTCCCGAGGACAGGGGGCCCACTGAAGCTTTCTTT; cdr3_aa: CASSPEDRGPTEAFF
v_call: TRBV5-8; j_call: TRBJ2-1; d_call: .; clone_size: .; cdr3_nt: TGTGCCAGCAGCTTAGGCAAACAGTTCTTC; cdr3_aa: CASSLGKQFF
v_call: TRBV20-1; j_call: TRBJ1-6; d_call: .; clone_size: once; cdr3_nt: TGCAGTGCTAGTGATAGGGGTGGTATTGGTAATTCACCCCTCCACTTT; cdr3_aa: CSASDRGGIGNSPLHF
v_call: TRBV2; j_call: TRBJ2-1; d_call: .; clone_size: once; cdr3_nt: TGTGCCAGCAGGATAGAGAGCTCCTACAATGAGCAGTTCTTC; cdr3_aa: CASRIESSYNEQFF
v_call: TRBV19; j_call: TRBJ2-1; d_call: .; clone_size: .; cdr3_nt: TGTGCCAGTAGTATCCGTGGATACAATGAGCAGTTCTTC; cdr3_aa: CASSIRGYNEQFF
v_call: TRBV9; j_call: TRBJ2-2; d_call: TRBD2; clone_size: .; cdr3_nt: TGTGCCAGCAGCCAGGAGACTAGCGGTCGCGGGGAGCTGTTTTTT; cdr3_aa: CASSQETSGRGELFF